This T cell receptor (beta chain) came from a study of T cells in Graves' hyperthyroidism and ophthalmopathy. The TCR beta CDR3 regions underwent amplification using RNA transcripts as the source. Researchers ran a first-round RT-PCR on the TCR CDR3 using the HTBI primer set. TCRdb re-analysed the multiplex PCR reads in MiXCR, keeping a single row per CDR3 protein. The table records hundreds of thousands of distinct CDR3 sequences, roughly 40% of them present only once. Study-wide results and limits: A model of 13 V-J features distinguished ophthalmopathy from stable hyperthyroidism.

About this clonotype: Its antigen is unidentified.

No progression to ophthalmopathy during 18 months of follow-up defined stable disease. The ends were cut back, 0 bases at V and 0 bases at J, with 10 bases in the middle. This CDR3 comprises 15 residues. Germline values: CDR1 SGDLS, CDR2 YYNGEE. Sequencing was performed on blood. This clonotype originated in a man between 18 and 29 years old with Graves' hyperthyroidism. The chain joins TRBV9 to TRBJ2-7; D may be TRBD1 (6 bases). CDR3 amino acids: CASSVGGQPSYEQYF. Here the CDR3 DNA reads TGTGCCAGCAGCGTAGGTGGACAGCCCTCCTACGAGCAGTACTTC.